Listed below are T cell receptor beta chains from one sample, sequenced in a study of blood T cell repertoires in COVID-19. Libraries were prepared by immunoSEQ multiplex PCR; TCRdb keeps only in-frame clonotypes and omits some of them. The data show 90,000 to 110,000 clones, 80% to 85% seen once. Sample: peripheral blood. These receptors came from a woman aged 80 or over with acute or convalescent COVID-19. The CDR3 runs from the conserved cysteine through the conserved F or W. A D gene is named only where the DNA matches it firmly. Size tells how often a clone was seen (once, few, many) or the class of an expanded clone, and some rows leave it out.

clone size	D gene	V gene	J gene	CDR3 DNA	CDR3 protein
.	.	TRBV2	TRBJ1-5	TGTGCCAGCAGTGACAGGGGTGCCAATCAGCCCCAGCATTTT	CASSDRGANQPQHF
.	.	TRBV30	TRBJ1-2	TGTGCCTGGAGGGCGGGACTGGGGGACTATGGCTACACCTTC	CAWRAGLGDYGYTF
.	.	TRBV5-4	TRBJ1-1	TGTGCCAGCAGCTTTGACAGGAACACTGAAGCTTTCTTT	CASSFDRNTEAFF
.	.	TRBV30	TRBJ2-3	TGTGCCTGGAGTGCCGGGGGTTTCACAGATACGCAGTATTTT	CAWSAGGFTDTQYF
once	.	TRBV3-1/TRBV3-2	TRBJ2-1	TGTGCCAGCAGCACTTTCGGGGGAGTGGGCTCCTACAATGAGCAGTTCTTC	CASSTFGGVGSYNEQFF
.	.	TRBV12-3/TRBV12-4	TRBJ2-7	TGTGCCAGCAGTCTCAGGGCACCCTTGGAGCAGTACTTC	CASSLRAPLEQYF
.	TRBD1	TRBV6-5	TRBJ1-4	TGTGCCAGCAGCTGGGGACAGAGAAATGAAAAACTGTTTTTT	CASSWGQRNEKLFF
.	TRBD2	TRBV3-1/TRBV3-2	TRBJ2-1	TGTGCCAGCAGCCAGGGACTAGCGGGAGTTGGGGAGCAGTTCTTC	CASSQGLAGVGEQFF
.	.	TRBV21-1	TRBJ2-5	TGTGCCAGCAGACCCGGGACTAGTGGTGGGACCCAGTACTTC	CASRPGTSGGTQYF
.	.	TRBV7-7	TRBJ2-5	TGTGCCAGCAGCTCTGGCCCCTCAGGGACCCAGTACTTC	CASSSGPSGTQYF
.	.	TRBV5-6	TRBJ2-2	TGTGCCAGCAGCCCGGTAGAGACCGGGGAGCTGTTTTTT	CASSPVETGELFF
.	.	TRBV10-3	TRBJ2-7	TGTGCCATCAGTGAGGAGCCCTGGAGAGAGCAGTACTTC	CAISEEPWREQYF
.	TRBD1	TRBV5-6	TRBJ2-1	TGTGCCAGCAGCTTCAGTACAGGGGGATACAATGAGCAGTTCTTC	CASSFSTGGYNEQFF
.	TRBD2	TRBV5-4	TRBJ2-3	TGTGCCAGCAGCTGGGGAGGGCCGGGAGTTGCAGATACGCAGTATTTT	CASSWGGPGVADTQYF
few	.	TRBV7-6	TRBJ1-1	TGTGCCAGCAGCTTGGGGGGGGCGAGAAAGCTAAACACTGAAGCTTTCTTT	CASSLGGARKLNTEAFF
.	TRBD1	TRBV28	TRBJ2-7	TGTGCCAGCAGCCGGGACAGGGGATTCTACGAGCAGTACTTC	CASSRDRGFYEQYF
.	TRBD1	TRBV12-3/TRBV12-4	TRBJ2-1	TGTGCCAGCAGTTTAGCGGGGACAGGGGAGTTCTTC	CASSLAGTGEFF
.	TRBD2	TRBV7-9	TRBJ2-1	TGTGCCAGCAGCTACACCTTTAGCGGGAGCTCCTACAATGAGCAGTTCTTC	CASSYTFSGSSYNEQFF
.	.	TRBV21-1	TRBJ1-3	TGTGCCAGCAGGAACCCTTTCACAGCCATCTCTGGAAACACCATATATTTT	CASRNPFTAISGNTIYF
.	.	TRBV2	TRBJ2-7	TGTGCCAGCATCAAGGGGTACGAGCAGTACTTC	CASIKGYEQYF
.	.	TRBV5-4	TRBJ2-1	TGTGCCAGCAGCGCTAATTCCCCAGGGGACAATGAGCAGTTCTTC	CASSANSPGDNEQFF
few	.	TRBV11-3	TRBJ2-5	TGTGCCAGCAGCCTTAGAGGAGAGACCCAGTACTTC	CASSLRGETQYF
.	.	TRBV24-1	TRBJ1-5	TGTGCCACCAGTGATAGTTTGGTCAGCGGCAATCAGCCCCAGCATTTT	CATSDSLVSGNQPQHF
.	TRBD1	TRBV6-5	TRBJ2-1	TGTGCCAGCAGTTACACGAGACAGGGGTTTTCAAATGAGCAGTTCTTC	CASSYTRQGFSNEQFF
.	.	TRBV28	TRBJ1-2	TGTGCCAGCGGCACGGCGGAAAGCTTTAACTATGGCTACACCTTC	CASGTAESFNYGYTF
.	.	TRBV7-8	TRBJ2-5	TGTGCCAGCAGCCCCAAAGAGACCCAGTACTTC	CASSPKETQYF
.	.	TRBV7-2	TRBJ1-5	TGTGCCAGCAGCTTAGTTACCCTACAGGGAAAACAGCCCCAGCATTTT	CASSLVTLQGKQPQHF
.	.	TRBV28	TRBJ1-1	TGTGCCAGCAGTTTGCAGGGCAACACTGAAGCTTTCTTT	CASSLQGNTEAFF
.	TRBD1	TRBV3-1/TRBV3-2	TRBJ1-4	TGTGCCAGCAGCCAAAGGACAGGGGGCAGTGAAAAACTGTTTTTT	CASSQRTGGSEKLFF
.	.	TRBV6-4	TRBJ2-1	TGTGCCAGCAGTGTTGATAGCTCATTCGGAGAGCAGTTCTTC	CASSVDSSFGEQFF
few	TRBD1	TRBV2	TRBJ2-3	TGTGCCAGCAGGTTGGACAGGGGGCCCGCAGATACGCAGTATTTT	CASRLDRGPADTQYF
.	.	TRBV12-5	TRBJ1-3	TGTGCTAGTAACAGGGACGGAAACACCATATATTTT	CASNRDGNTIYF
.	TRBD1	TRBV2	TRBJ1-5	TGTGCCAGCAGTGAGAGACAGGGGGCGCGATATCAGCCCCAGCATTTT	CASSERQGARYQPQHF
.	TRBD2	TRBV27	TRBJ2-7	TGTGCCAGCAGTTTACCGGGGGGATACGAGCAGTACTTC	CASSLPGGYEQYF
.	.	TRBV9	TRBJ2-3	TGTGCCAGCAGCGTAGCTACTGTCACAGATACGCAGTATTTT	CASSVATVTDTQYF
.	TRBD1	TRBV24-1	TRBJ2-5	TGTGCCACCAGTGACGGACAGGCCGAGATCTGGGAGACCCAGTACTTC	CATSDGQAEIWETQYF
.	.	TRBV2	TRBJ2-3	TGTGCCAGCAGGCAGGGAGGACTCGGGGGTAGCACAGATACGCAGTATTTT	CASRQGGLGGSTDTQYF
.	.	TRBV5-6	TRBJ1-6	TGTGCCAGCAGCTTTACAGGGTTGAGGGAATCACCCCTCCACTTT	CASSFTGLRESPLHF
.	TRBD1	TRBV5-6	TRBJ2-7	TGTGCCAGCAGCCCGACAGGGGTCAACGAGCAGTACTTC	CASSPTGVNEQYF
.	TRBD2	TRBV13	TRBJ2-3	TGTGCCAGCAGCCTCCCTAGCGGGTTAAGGACAGATACGCAGTATTTT	CASSLPSGLRTDTQYF
once	.	TRBV7-2	TRBJ1-5	TGTGCCAGCACCTTAGATTATAGCAATCAGCCCCAGCATTTT	CASTLDYSNQPQHF
.	.	TRBV27	TRBJ1-5	TGTGCCACCTCTCGGGAAGGGAGGGGAAGCAATCAGCCCCAGCATTTT	CATSREGRGSNQPQHF
.	.	TRBV18	TRBJ1-3	TGTGCCAGCTCACCGGCGGGAAATGGAAACACCATATATTTT	CASSPAGNGNTIYF
.	.	TRBV2	TRBJ2-5	TGTGCCAGCAGTATACAAGAGACCCAGTACTTC	CASSIQETQYF
.	TRBD2	TRBV24-1	TRBJ2-1	TGTGCCACCAGTGATTTCACCACTAGCGGGAGAGGGAATGAGCAGTTCTTC	CATSDFTTSGRGNEQFF
.	.	TRBV5-5	TRBJ2-4	TGTGCCAGCACCCCTCCAGGTATGAACATTCAGTACTTC	CASTPPGMNIQYF
.	TRBD1	TRBV7-2	TRBJ2-1	TGTGCCAGCAGCCCACCCGGGACAGAGATCTACAATGAGCAGTTCTTC	CASSPPGTEIYNEQFF
.	.	TRBV27	TRBJ2-3	TGTGCCAGCAGTTTATCCGGCGGGTTGGCCCTGGATACGCAGTATTTT	CASSLSGGLALDTQYF
.	TRBD2	TRBV11-3	TRBJ2-1	TGTGCCAGCAGCCCCTCAGGGACTAGCGGGAGCAATGAGCAGTTCTTC	CASSPSGTSGSNEQFF
.	TRBD2	TRBV5-4	TRBJ2-5	TGTGCCAGCAGCTCTACGGGACTAGCGGGAGGGCCGCTTGAGACCCAGTACTTC	CASSSTGLAGGPLETQYF
.	.	TRBV5-1	TRBJ2-3	TGCGCCAGCAGCTTGGAGCCGGGGGGCACAGATACGCAGTATTTT	CASSLEPGGTDTQYF
.	.	TRBV7-9	TRBJ1-5	TGTGCCAGCAGCTCGGATCGACACTCTAATCAGCCCCAGCATTTT	CASSSDRHSNQPQHF
.	TRBD1	TRBV5-1	TRBJ1-6	TGCGCCAGCAGCTTGCACAGGGGGATATATAATTCACCCCTCCACTTT	CASSLHRGIYNSPLHF